Presented here are 12 T cell receptor beta chains from one specimen sequenced in a study of cytomegalovirus exposure and HLA in healthy donors. 13 Jbeta primers and 60 Vbeta primers were used for the PCR. Only in-frame clones appear in the TCRdb table, and some are missing; sequencing was by immunoSEQ multiplex PCR. The sample has around 100,000 clones; about 66% are singletons. Sequencing was carried out using PBMCs. The origin of the receptors is a man aged 30 to 39 in good health and CMV-seronegative.

The V gene is TRBV5-4, the J gene TRBJ1-1, with TRBD1 identical over 10 bases. V lost 1 base and J lost 1; bases outside the gene matches: 1. There are 15 residues in the CDR3. From germline, CDR1 is SGHNT and CDR2 YYREEE (reference sequence). CDR3 in amino acids: CASSLRDRGNTEAFF. The DNA for the CDR3 is TGTGCCAGCAGCTTGCGGGACAGGGGGAACACTGAAGCTTTCTTT.

This rearrangement joins TRBV4-1 to TRBJ1-5; maybe TRBD1 (5 bases). The length of the CDR3 is 14 residues. The V and J ends lost 3 bases and 5 bases respectively, with 11 bases between them. Germline CDR1 MGHRA, CDR2 YSYEKL. This chain's CDR3 is CASSQGQEYQPQHF. For the CDR3, the DNA is TGCGCCAGCAGCCAGGGGCAAGAGTATCAGCCCCAGCATTTT.

In this sample, this clone turned up once. J is TRBJ2-7 and V is TRBV7-2; 7 bases are shared with TRBD1. The CDR3 has 14 amino acids. V dropped 4 bases and J dropped 0; count of bases not matched to a gene: 3. Germline values: CDR1 SGHTA, CDR2 FQGNSA. The CDR3 spells CASSSDRSSYEQYF. In DNA form, the CDR3 reads TGTGCCAGCAGCTCGGACAGGAGCTCCTACGAGCAGTACTTC.

The chain joins TRBV5-1 to TRBJ1-4, with D possibly being TRBD1 (5 bases). Germline CDR1 is SGHRS and CDR2 is YFSETQ. The CDR3 sequence is 13 residues long. V lost 4 bases to trimming and J lost 6 bases, with 10 bases between them. The CDR3 reads CASSLRAYEKLFF. In DNA form, the CDR3 reads TGCGCCAGCAGCCTCAGGGCGTATGAAAAACTGTTTTTT.

The chain carries TRBV6-1 and TRBJ1-3; tentative D call: TRBD1 (5 bases). V was shortened by 3 bases and J by 1 base, with 16 bases between the two germline ends. CDR3 length equals 17 residues. Germline loops: CDR1 MNHNS, CDR2 SASEGT. This CDR3 is CASSDWQGARSGNTIYF. The CDR3 bases are TGTGCCAGCAGTGACTGGCAAGGGGCGCGTTCTGGAAACACCATATATTTT.

This clone is a singleton in its sample. CDR3 region: CASSLGRERAYNEQFF. As DNA, the CDR3 is TGTGCCAGCAGCCTCGGGAGAGAGAGGGCCTACAATGAGCAGTTCTTC. The rearrangement uses TRBV14 and TRBJ2-1; tentative D call: TRBD2 (6 bases). V dropped 4 bases and J dropped 2 bases, with 15 bases sitting between them. The CDR3 has 16 residues. Per germline, CDR1 SGHDN and CDR2 FVKESK.

This chain connects TRBV28 to TRBJ2-1, with D uncertain. The V and J ends lost 4 bases and 8 bases respectively, with 9 bases between them. This CDR3 is built from 12 residues. Germline CDR1 MDHEN, CDR2 SYDVKM. The CDR3 DNA follows: TGTGCCAGCAGTTCGGGTTGGGATGAGCAGTTCTTC. Protein product: CASSSGWDEQFF.

This rearrangement joins TRBV5-4 to TRBJ2-7, with TRBD1 matching over 9 bases. The V gene's germline CDR1 is SGHNT and CDR2 YYREEE (reference sequence). Losses at the gene ends were 1 base for V and 3 bases for J; bases not matched to a gene: 17. The CDR3 length is 19 residues. This chain's CDR3 is CASSLRLGTGLGTLYEQYF. CDR3 in DNA: TGTGCCAGCAGCTTGCGGCTCGGGACAGGGCTCGGTACCCTCTACGAGCAGTACTTC.

The chain is built from TRBV4-1 and TRBJ2-7; 10 nucleotides line up with TRBD1. Per the germline V gene, CDR1 is MGHRA and CDR2 is YSYEKL. After removal of 3 bases from V and 6 bases from J, the junction contained 11 bases not matched to a gene. The CDR3 covers 16 residues. The CDR3: CASSHPSGTGDLEQYF. The CDR3, as DNA: TGCGCCAGCAGCCACCCGTCGGGGACAGGGGATCTCGAGCAGTACTTC.

This clone has a handful of counts. The chain combines TRBV5-6 with TRBJ2-1; D not certain. V was shortened by 3 bases and J by 5 bases, with 6 bases between the two germline ends. This CDR3 comprises 12 residues. Germline V gene data show CDR1 as SGHDT and CDR2 as YYEEEE. CDR3 sequence reads: CASSSHNNEQFF. CDR3 bases: TGTGCCAGCAGCTCTCACAACAATGAGCAGTTCTTC.

This chain links TRBV20-1 with TRBJ1-1; D gene uncertain. With 5 bases removed from V and 5 bases from J, the gap between germline ends came to 6 bases. This CDR3 is 10 amino acids long. CDR1 and CDR2 (germline): DFQATT, SNEGSKA (reference sequence). In DNA, the CDR3 is TGCAGTGCTCAGAGGACTGAAGCTTTCTTT. It encodes CSAQRTEAFF.

The chain is built from TRBV7-2 and TRBJ1-5; D call uncertain. Germline V gene lookup returns CDR1 SGHTA and CDR2 FQGNSA. The length of the CDR3 is 13 residues. V gave up 1 base and J gave up 7 bases, with 8 bases separating them. CDR3 sequence (DNA): TGTGCCAGCAGCTTAGGTGGGGAGCAGCCCCAGCATTTT. It translates to CASSLGGEQPQHF.